These 17 T cell receptor beta chains share one sample of origin, sequenced in a study of identical twins. TCRdb analysed the 5' RACE reads with MiXCR anew, one entry per CDR3 protein. The sample includes some 690,000 distinct CDR3 sequences, about 20% of them seen just once. These data were also reused for a study on T cells expressing NK-cell markers.

Sequenced sample: PBMCs. The receptors shown here come from a woman aged 18-29 years in good health.

Only a few counts were recorded for this clonotype. The rearrangement uses TRBV7-9 and TRBJ2-7; D perhaps matches TRBD2 (5 bases). The CDR3 is made up of 11 amino acids. From germline, CDR1 is SEHNR and CDR2 FQNEAQ (reference sequence). DNA for the CDR3: TGTGCGGTACAGCGGCCATACGAGCAGTACTTC. This encodes CAVQRPYEQYF. The full variable domain, its missing parts supplied by reference TRBV7-9 and TRBJ2-7, is DTGVSQNPRHKITKRGQNVTFRCDPISEHNRLYWYRQTLGQGPEFLTYFQNEAQLEKSRLLSDRFSAERPKGSFSTLEIQRTEQGDSAMYLCAVQRPYEQYFGPGTRLTVT.

This clonotype came up many times. The chain employs TRBV10-3 and TRBJ2-1; D might be TRBD2 (6 bases). V lost 11 bases and J 5 bases, leaving 16 bases between the germline ends. The CDR3 loop spans 13 amino acids. CDR1 and CDR2 (germline): ENHRY, SYGVKD. DNA of the CDR3: TGTGCCCTTGGAGGGCCTTTGGACAATGAGCAGTTCTTC. It encodes CALGGPLDNEQFF.

The chain employs TRBV7-2 and TRBJ2-7, with D perhaps TRBD1 or TRBD2 (5 bases each). The CDR3 covers 15 residues. Trimming cost V 5 bases and J 3 bases, with 17 bases left between them. Germline V gene sequence: CDR1 SGHTA, CDR2 FQGNSA. The CDR3 nucleotides are TGTGCCAGCAGCGTACTCTCTGGGGGATTCTACGAGCAGTACTTC. The encoded protein is CASSVLSGGFYEQYF.

This clonotype has a count of ten or more. The chain carries TRBV5-8 and TRBJ2-1; the D is unclear. The V gene's germline CDR1 is SGHTS and CDR2 YDEGEE. V lost 2 bases, J lost 9 bases, and 9 bases lay in between. The CDR3 spans 12 residues. CDR3 in amino acids: CASSFSLLEQFF. DNA of the CDR3: TGTGCCAGCAGCTTCTCCCTCCTTGAGCAGTTCTTC.

This clonotype was seen at least ten times. J is TRBJ2-1 and V is TRBV20-1; the match to TRBD1 covers 10 bases. Germline CDR1 is DFQATT and CDR2 is SNEGSKA (reference sequence). V trimming: 0 bases; J trimming: 0 bases; junction bases outside the gene matches: 2. The CDR3 has 16 amino acids. In DNA, the CDR3 is TGCAGTGCTAGAGAAGGGACAGGGGCCTCCTACAATGAGCAGTTCTTC. Protein sequence: CSAREGTGASYNEQFF.

The chain has TRBV29-1 and TRBJ1-1; D remains ambiguous. The germline V gene has CDR1 SQVTM and CDR2 ANQGSEA. The CDR3 is 13 residues long. Trimming took off 3 bases at V and 0 bases at J, with 8 bases between the two ends. The CDR3 loop is CSVEVHLNTEAFF. The CDR3 DNA sequence: TGCAGCGTTGAGGTACACCTGAACACTGAAGCTTTCTTT.

This chain connects TRBV18 to TRBJ2-1; D call uncertain. Germline V gene lookup returns CDR1 KGHSH and CDR2 LQKENI. The CDR3 is 14 residues long. Trimming stripped 4 bases from V and 10 bases from J, with 17 bases between. Written as DNA, the CDR3 is TGTGCCAGCTCACGATTCGACGGGCTTGGGGAGCAGTTCTTC. Amino acid sequence: CASSRFDGLGEQFF.

CDR3 region: CASSLWSTTDTQYF. The CDR3 bases are TGTGCCAGCAGTTTATGGAGTACCACAGATACGCAGTATTTT. V and J are TRBV12-3 or TRBV12-4 and TRBJ2-3; D remains unclear. V was pared by 2 bases and J by 2 bases, with 8 bases between. CDR3 length equals 14 residues.

This clonotype was detected many times. CDR3 coding DNA: TGCAGTGCTAGAGATTCGACCCTTGGTGAGCAGTTCTTC. This encodes CSARDSTLGEQFF. The V call is TRBV20-1, the J call TRBJ2-1; D gene uncertain. The CDR3 has 13 amino acids. Per germline, CDR1 DFQATT and CDR2 SNEGSKA (reference sequence). Trimming removed 0 bases from V and 9 bases from J, with 12 bases in between.

There are many counts of this clonotype. CDR3 nucleotide sequence: TGCGCCAGCGCAGGACTGACCTTGAACACTGAAGCTTTCTTT. Amino acid sequence: CASAGLTLNTEAFF. V usage is TRBV5-1 and J usage is TRBJ1-1; D is ambiguous. With 7 bases removed from V and 0 bases from J, the gap between germline ends came to 13 bases. The germline V gene has CDR1 SGHRS and CDR2 YFSETQ. The CDR3 runs 14 residues.

This clonotype was counted only a few times. The chain combines TRBV12-3 or TRBV12-4 with TRBJ1-5, with 7 bases fitting TRBD1. The CDR3 length is 16 residues. The J segment lost 0 bases and the V segment lost 5 bases, leaving 7 bases of the junction unmatched. Written as DNA, the CDR3 is TGTGCCAGCAGTGGGGGACAGTCGACTAGCAATCAGCCCCAGCATTTT. Its protein product is CASSGGQSTSNQPQHF.

This clonotype was seen more than once but under ten times. The V and J genes are TRBV5-1 and TRBJ2-7, with 10 bases identical to TRBD1. Trimming cost V 4 bases and J 4 bases; bases outside gene matches: 8. This CDR3 has 15 residues. The germline CDR1 and CDR2 sequences are SGHRS and YFSETQ. The CDR3 coding sequence is TGCGCCAGCAGCAAAGACAGGGGGCTCCCTTACGAGCAGTACTTC. Translating gives CASSKDRGLPYEQYF.

This clonotype has more than one count but fewer than ten. V gene TRBV4-2 combines with J gene TRBJ2-1; unclear D gene. The germline V and J ends were trimmed by 2 bases and 6 bases, with 8 bases remaining between them. CDR1 LGHNA and CDR2 YNFKEQ come from the germline V gene. This CDR3 comprises 13 residues. The CDR3 nucleotides are TGTGCCAGCAGCCAACTCCCCGTCAATGAGCAGTTCTTC. Amino acids: CASSQLPVNEQFF.

This clonotype was observed a handful of times. The J gene is TRBJ1-2, the V gene TRBV11-3; 11 positions match TRBD1. The germline CDR1 and CDR2 sequences are SGHNT and YENEEA. V trimming: 1 base; J trimming: 0 bases; junction bases outside the gene matches: 4. The CDR3 is 17 residues long. The CDR3 nucleotides read TGTGCCAGCAGCTTAGGGGACAGGGGGTCCTCTAACTATGGCTACACCTTC. Translating gives CASSLGDRGSSNYGYTF.

The chain carries TRBV7-8 and TRBJ2-1, with D possibly matching TRBD2 (6 bases). CDR1 is SGHVS and CDR2 is FQNEAQ in the germline V gene. CDR3 size: 14 residues. The germline V and J ends were trimmed by 5 bases and 3 bases, with 11 bases remaining between them. DNA for the CDR3: TGTGCCAGCAGCAACCGGGACTTCTACAATGAGCAGTTCTTC. Translation: CASSNRDFYNEQFF. The whole variable domain, filled in from reference TRBV7-8 and TRBJ2-1, reads GAGVSQSPRYKVAKRGQDVALRCDPISGHVSLFWYQQALGQGPEFLTYFQNEAQLDKSGLPSDRFFAERPEGSVSTLKIQRTQQEDSAVYLCASSNRDFYNEQFFGPGTRLTVL.

The chain employs TRBV27 and TRBJ2-3; possible D gene TRBD2, 5 bases. CDR3 length equals 15 residues. V was clipped by 3 bases and J by 2 bases, with 12 bases between them. The germline V gene encodes CDR1 MNHEY and CDR2 SMNVEV (reference sequence). In nucleotides, the CDR3 is TGTGCCAGCAGTTTCCGAGGGCCGTTCACAGATACGCAGTATTTT. This gives the protein CASSFRGPFTDTQYF.

This clonotype has more than one count but fewer than ten. This sequence joins TRBV2 and TRBJ2-7, with D tentatively TRBD2 (6 bases). The CDR3 length is 15 residues. Germline lookup yields CDR1 SNHLY and CDR2 FYNNEI. The V and J ends lost 4 bases and 3 bases respectively, with 16 bases between them. CDR3 bases: TGTGCCAGCAGTGCAAAGCGGGCCCTATACTACGAGCAGTACTTC. It specifies CASSAKRALYYEQYF.